This TCR beta chain was recovered during a study of blood T cell repertoires in COVID-19. Clones were sequenced by immunoSEQ multiplex PCR, and TCRdb holds only the in-frame ones, with some missing. Altogether approximately 220,000 clones are present, 80% to 85% being singletons, with the ten largest covering over 2.5%. Germline assignment: CDR1 KGHDR and CDR2 SFDVKD. The J segment lost 1 base and the V segment lost 3 bases, leaving 2 bases of the junction unmatched. This CDR3 has 15 residues. Source material: peripheral blood. The clonotype originates from a woman younger than 45 who had recovered from COVID-19. This rearrangement joins TRBV24-1 to TRBJ2-3; 8 bases line up with TRBD2. CDR3 loop: CATSDQTSGTDTQYF. The CDR3, as DNA: TGTGCCACCAGTGATCAGACTAGCGGCACAGATACGCAGTATTTT.